This T cell receptor (beta chain) comes out of a study of beta chain features in type 1 diabetes. Whole-study findings and limits: When Type 1 diabetes patients were examined, their TCRB CDR3s proved moderately but significantly shorter in all four CD4+ subsets.

Unmatched junction bases numbered 6, after V lost 0 bases and J lost 7 bases. This CDR3 is 15 amino acids long. Germline V CDR1 and CDR2: SGHRS, YFSETQ. As concerns this clone: Its antigen is not known.

Sequencing targeted expressed TCRB transcripts, as all isolated RNA had been reverse transcribed. Libraries were prepared by immunoSEQ multiplex PCR; TCRdb keeps only in-frame clonotypes and omits some of them. Of 200,000 to 300,000 clones in the sample, roughly a tenth were seen once. The specimen was naive CD4+ T cells from blood. The origin of this receptor is a man younger than 45 with type 1 diabetes. The chain recombines TRBV5-1 with TRBJ2-1; 8 bases are a match to TRBD1. CDR3 region: CASSLGQGTWNEQFF. In DNA, the CDR3 is TGCGCCAGCAGCTTGGGACAGGGGACGTGGAATGAGCAGTTCTTC.